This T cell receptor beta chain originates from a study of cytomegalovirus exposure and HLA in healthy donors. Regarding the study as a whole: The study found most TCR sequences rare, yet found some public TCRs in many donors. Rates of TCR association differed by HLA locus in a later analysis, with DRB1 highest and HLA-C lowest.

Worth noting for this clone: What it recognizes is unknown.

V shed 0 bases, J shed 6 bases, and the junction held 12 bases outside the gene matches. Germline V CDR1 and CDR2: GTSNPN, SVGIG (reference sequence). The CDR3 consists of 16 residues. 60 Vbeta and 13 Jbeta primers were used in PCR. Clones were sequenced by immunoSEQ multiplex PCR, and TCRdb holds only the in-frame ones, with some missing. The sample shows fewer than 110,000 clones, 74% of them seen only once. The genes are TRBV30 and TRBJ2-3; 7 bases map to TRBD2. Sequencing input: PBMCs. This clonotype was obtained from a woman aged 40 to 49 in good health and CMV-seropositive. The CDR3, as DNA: TGTGCCTGGAGTGTCGGTGGAGCGGGGATGGGGGATACGCAGTATTTT. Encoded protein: CAWSVGGAGMGDTQYF.